Listed below are T cell receptor beta chains from one sample, sequenced in a study of OX40 agonist ivuxolimab in advanced cancers. Assay used: immunoSEQ multiplex PCR; TCRdb lists only in-frame clones, some missing. The sample records roughly 50,000 clones, 89% being singletons. The starting material was CD4+ or CD8+ T cells sorted from blood, obtained in a trial of the OX40 agonist ivuxolimab. Receptor source: an adult with an advanced solid tumor such as melanoma, head and neck, liver or kidney cancer. CDR3s include the opening cysteine and the closing phenylalanine or tryptophan. A D gene is named only where the DNA matches it firmly. The size of a clone is reported for some rows only, either as once, few or many, or as a class for expanded clones.

cdr3_length: 13; clone_size: -; v_call: TRBV5-6; j_call: TRBJ1-2; d_call: -; cdr3_nt: TGTGCCAGCAGCTGGGGGGACCTTGAAGGCTACACCTTC; cdr3_aa: CASSWGDLEGYTF
cdr3_length: 15; clone_size: -; v_call: TRBV6-6; j_call: TRBJ2-5; d_call: -; cdr3_nt: TGTGCCAGCAGTTGGGGAGGGGGGTACCAAGAGACCCAGTACTTC; cdr3_aa: CASSWGGGYQETQYF
cdr3_length: 17; clone_size: -; v_call: TRBV7-6; j_call: TRBJ2-1; d_call: TRBD2; cdr3_nt: TGTGCCAGCAGCTTACTAGCGGGAGCCGGCTCCTACAATGAGCAGTTCTTC; cdr3_aa: CASSLLAGAGSYNEQFF
cdr3_length: 15; clone_size: -; v_call: TRBV28; j_call: TRBJ2-1; d_call: -; cdr3_nt: TGTGCCAGCAGTTTAGCGTACGGATCCTACAATGAGCAGTTCTTC; cdr3_aa: CASSLAYGSYNEQFF
cdr3_length: 12; clone_size: -; v_call: TRBV19; j_call: TRBJ1-2; d_call: -; cdr3_nt: TGTGCCAGTAGTAGAGGAGGTTATGGCTACACCTTC; cdr3_aa: CASSRGGYGYTF
cdr3_length: 13; clone_size: -; v_call: TRBV9; j_call: TRBJ1-2; d_call: -; cdr3_nt: TGTGCCAGCAGCGGCCGGGGGGACTATGGCTACACCTTC; cdr3_aa: CASSGRGDYGYTF
cdr3_length: 15; clone_size: -; v_call: TRBV27; j_call: TRBJ2-1; d_call: -; cdr3_nt: TGTGCCAGCAGTCCCCTCCCCCTCGGGGGAAATGAGCAGTTCTTC; cdr3_aa: CASSPLPLGGNEQFF
cdr3_length: 12; clone_size: -; v_call: TRBV7-8; j_call: TRBJ2-2; d_call: -; cdr3_nt: TGTGCCAGCAGCCCTTACACCGGGGAGCTGTTTTTT; cdr3_aa: CASSPYTGELFF
cdr3_length: 13; clone_size: -; v_call: TRBV19; j_call: TRBJ1-1; d_call: -; cdr3_nt: TGTGCCAGTAGTCCGGTCAGGGGCACTGAAGCTTTCTTT; cdr3_aa: CASSPVRGTEAFF
cdr3_length: 17; clone_size: -; v_call: TRBV4-1; j_call: TRBJ2-5; d_call: TRBD2; cdr3_nt: TGCGCCAGCAGCCAAGTGTCCGGGGAGGGCCTACAAGAGACCCAGTACTTC; cdr3_aa: CASSQVSGEGLQETQYF
cdr3_length: 15; clone_size: -; v_call: TRBV27; j_call: TRBJ1-4; d_call: -; cdr3_nt: TGTGCCAGCAGTCCATGGGACACTGGGAATGAAAAACTGTTTTTT; cdr3_aa: CASSPWDTGNEKLFF
cdr3_length: 16; clone_size: once; v_call: TRBV19; j_call: TRBJ2-1; d_call: TRBD2; cdr3_nt: TGTGCCAGTAGTTTCGAGCGGGGGGCCCTACAGGGTGAGCAGTTCTTC; cdr3_aa: CASSFERGALQGEQFF
cdr3_length: 13; clone_size: -; v_call: TRBV27; j_call: TRBJ2-3; d_call: TRBD2; cdr3_nt: TGTGCCAGCAGAGGGGACTACACAGATACGCAGTATTTT; cdr3_aa: CASRGDYTDTQYF
cdr3_length: 16; clone_size: -; v_call: TRBV13; j_call: TRBJ1-2; d_call: TRBD1; cdr3_nt: TGTGCCAGCAGCTTAGAGGACAGGGGGCGAGTCTATGGCTACACCTTC; cdr3_aa: CASSLEDRGRVYGYTF
cdr3_length: 15; clone_size: -; v_call: TRBV28; j_call: TRBJ1-1; d_call: -; cdr3_nt: TGTGCCAGCAGCCCGCCAGGGGAGCCGAACACTGAAGCTTTCTTT; cdr3_aa: CASSPPGEPNTEAFF
cdr3_length: 16; clone_size: -; v_call: TRBV28; j_call: TRBJ2-1; d_call: -; cdr3_nt: TGTGCCAGCAACGCTTTAGGGACCACGTGGTACAATGAGCAGTTCTTC; cdr3_aa: CASNALGTTWYNEQFF
cdr3_length: 12; clone_size: -; v_call: TRBV27; j_call: TRBJ1-6; d_call: TRBD1; cdr3_nt: TGTGCCAGCAGCGCGACAGGGACACCCCTCCACTTT; cdr3_aa: CASSATGTPLHF
cdr3_length: 15; clone_size: -; v_call: TRBV27; j_call: TRBJ2-1; d_call: -; cdr3_nt: TGTGCCAGCAGTACACTACCGGGAGCGGTCAATGAGCAGTTCTTC; cdr3_aa: CASSTLPGAVNEQFF
cdr3_length: 12; clone_size: few; v_call: TRBV11-2; j_call: TRBJ2-7; d_call: -; cdr3_nt: TGTGCCAGCAGCTTAGCTTCATACGAGCAGTACTTC; cdr3_aa: CASSLASYEQYF
cdr3_length: 14; clone_size: few; v_call: TRBV30; j_call: TRBJ2-1; d_call: TRBD1; cdr3_nt: TGTGCCTGGCATGACAGGGGCCCGTACAATGAGCAGTTCTTC; cdr3_aa: CAWHDRGPYNEQFF
cdr3_length: 14; clone_size: -; v_call: TRBV7-9; j_call: TRBJ2-1; d_call: -; cdr3_nt: TGTGCCAGCAGCTTACCCGGGAGCCGTAATGAGCAGTTCTTC; cdr3_aa: CASSLPGSRNEQFF
cdr3_length: 15; clone_size: -; v_call: TRBV4-3; j_call: TRBJ1-4; d_call: -; cdr3_nt: TGCGCCAGCAGCCGAGACGGGGGTGTCGAGGAAAAACTGTTTTTT; cdr3_aa: CASSRDGGVEEKLFF
cdr3_length: 15; clone_size: -; v_call: TRBV19; j_call: TRBJ1-5; d_call: -; cdr3_nt: TGTGCCAGTTTGACCGATGGGACCTTAAATCAGCCCCAGCATTTT; cdr3_aa: CASLTDGTLNQPQHF
cdr3_length: 17; clone_size: -; v_call: TRBV5-5; j_call: TRBJ2-7; d_call: TRBD1; cdr3_nt: TGTGCCAGCAGTAGGGACAGGGGACTTCAGAGCTCCTACGAGCAGTACTTC; cdr3_aa: CASSRDRGLQSSYEQYF
cdr3_length: 15; clone_size: -; v_call: TRBV28; j_call: TRBJ2-5; d_call: -; cdr3_nt: TGTGCCAGCAATCGATACGGGAGTGATGGAGAGACCCAGTACTTC; cdr3_aa: CASNRYGSDGETQYF
cdr3_length: 12; clone_size: -; v_call: TRBV2; j_call: TRBJ2-5; d_call: -; cdr3_nt: TGTGCCAGCTTGACACCCCAAGAGACCCAGTACTTC; cdr3_aa: CASLTPQETQYF
cdr3_length: 14; clone_size: -; v_call: TRBV5-4; j_call: TRBJ1-1; d_call: TRBD1; cdr3_nt: TGTGCCAGCAGGGCGGGACAGTTGAACACTGAAGCTTTCTTT; cdr3_aa: CASRAGQLNTEAFF
cdr3_length: 15; clone_size: -; v_call: TRBV7-6; j_call: TRBJ2-1; d_call: -; cdr3_nt: TGTGCCAGCAGCTTAGCTAGAGTGGGTTACAATGAGCAGTTCTTC; cdr3_aa: CASSLARVGYNEQFF
cdr3_length: 14; clone_size: -; v_call: TRBV7-9; j_call: TRBJ1-2; d_call: -; cdr3_nt: TGTGCCAGCAGCCCCACGGCGACCGGCACTGGCTACACCTTC; cdr3_aa: CASSPTATGTGYTF
cdr3_length: 15; clone_size: few; v_call: TRBV5-6; j_call: TRBJ2-7; d_call: TRBD2; cdr3_nt: TGTGCCAGCGGCCGGACCGGGGGGTACTCCTACGAGCAGTACTTC; cdr3_aa: CASGRTGGYSYEQYF
cdr3_length: 13; clone_size: -; v_call: TRBV30; j_call: TRBJ2-7; d_call: -; cdr3_nt: TGTGCCTGGGACAGGCAGGGAGGGTACGAGCAGTACTTC; cdr3_aa: CAWDRQGGYEQYF
cdr3_length: 15; clone_size: -; v_call: TRBV30; j_call: TRBJ2-3; d_call: TRBD2; cdr3_nt: TGTGCCTGGAGTGGCCTAGCGGGAGGATCAGATACGCAGTATTTT; cdr3_aa: CAWSGLAGGSDTQYF
cdr3_length: 15; clone_size: -; v_call: TRBV21-1; j_call: TRBJ1-1; d_call: -; cdr3_nt: TGTGCCAGCAGCTACCTTACAGGGAGGAACACTGAAGCTTTCTTT; cdr3_aa: CASSYLTGRNTEAFF
cdr3_length: 12; clone_size: -; v_call: TRBV7-9; j_call: TRBJ1-2; d_call: -; cdr3_nt: TGTGCCAGCAGTCCATCGCTTCTGGGCTACACCTTC; cdr3_aa: CASSPSLLGYTF
cdr3_length: 14; clone_size: -; v_call: TRBV9; j_call: TRBJ1-3; d_call: -; cdr3_nt: TGTGCCAGCAGCGTGGCAGGGGATGGAAACACCATATATTTT; cdr3_aa: CASSVAGDGNTIYF
cdr3_length: 10; clone_size: -; v_call: TRBV27; j_call: TRBJ2-3; d_call: -; cdr3_nt: TGTGCCACCCAGGAAGATACGCAGTATTTT; cdr3_aa: CATQEDTQYF
cdr3_length: 18; clone_size: -; v_call: TRBV9; j_call: TRBJ2-2; d_call: -; cdr3_nt: TGTGCCAGCAGCGTAAGAGAAGGAAGTGGATTGGGTACCGGGGAGCTGTTTTTT; cdr3_aa: CASSVREGSGLGTGELFF
cdr3_length: 16; clone_size: -; v_call: TRBV5-1; j_call: TRBJ1-2; d_call: TRBD1; cdr3_nt: TGCGCCACCACTAAGCGGTCCGGGACAGCTAACTATGGCTACACCTTC; cdr3_aa: CATTKRSGTANYGYTF
cdr3_length: 15; clone_size: -; v_call: TRBV7-3; j_call: TRBJ2-7; d_call: TRBD1; cdr3_nt: TGTGCCAGCAGCGTAACAGGGGGGAGCTCCTACGAGCAGTACTTC; cdr3_aa: CASSVTGGSSYEQYF
cdr3_length: 15; clone_size: once; v_call: TRBV5-4; j_call: TRBJ2-7; d_call: -; cdr3_nt: TGTGCCAGCAGCTTGGCGCGGGACAGACTCTACGAGCAGTACTTC; cdr3_aa: CASSLARDRLYEQYF
cdr3_length: 14; clone_size: -; v_call: TRBV7-9; j_call: TRBJ1-1; d_call: -; cdr3_nt: TGTGCCAGCAGCTTCGAGGGGAGGGACACTGAAGCTTTCTTT; cdr3_aa: CASSFEGRDTEAFF
cdr3_length: 15; clone_size: -; v_call: TRBV5-4; j_call: TRBJ2-1; d_call: -; cdr3_nt: TGTGCCAGCAGCTTGGGCCAGGATTTTTACAATGAGCAGTTCTTC; cdr3_aa: CASSLGQDFYNEQFF
cdr3_length: 15; clone_size: -; v_call: TRBV6-1; j_call: TRBJ2-3; d_call: -; cdr3_nt: TGTGCCAGCAGTCTCGGACTAACCAGCACAGATACGCAGTATTTT; cdr3_aa: CASSLGLTSTDTQYF
cdr3_length: 14; clone_size: -; v_call: TRBV5-1; j_call: TRBJ1-2; d_call: -; cdr3_nt: TGCGCCAGCAGCTTGGCCAGTGACTGGGCTGGCTACACCTTC; cdr3_aa: CASSLASDWAGYTF
cdr3_length: 16; clone_size: -; v_call: TRBV5-6; j_call: TRBJ1-2; d_call: TRBD1; cdr3_nt: TGTGCCAGCAGGGTTTTTGGTGGGACAGGGGTTTATGGCTACACCTTC; cdr3_aa: CASRVFGGTGVYGYTF
cdr3_length: 16; clone_size: -; v_call: TRBV19; j_call: TRBJ2-3; d_call: -; cdr3_nt: TGTGCCAGTAGTTCCCTCTGGACGGCCCGCACAGATACGCAGTATTTT; cdr3_aa: CASSSLWTARTDTQYF
cdr3_length: 13; clone_size: -; v_call: TRBV28; j_call: TRBJ2-3; d_call: -; cdr3_nt: TGTGCCAGCAGTTCGGACGGTTTGGATACGCAGTATTTT; cdr3_aa: CASSSDGLDTQYF
cdr3_length: 13; clone_size: -; v_call: TRBV6-4; j_call: TRBJ1-1; d_call: -; cdr3_nt: TGTGCCAGCAGTGGTGGGGGCGATACTGAAGCTTTCTTT; cdr3_aa: CASSGGGDTEAFF
cdr3_length: 14; clone_size: -; v_call: TRBV11-2; j_call: TRBJ1-1; d_call: TRBD1; cdr3_nt: TGTGCCAGCAGCCCGGGCCCTGGACAGGGTGAAGCTTTCTTT; cdr3_aa: CASSPGPGQGEAFF
cdr3_length: 15; clone_size: -; v_call: TRBV27; j_call: TRBJ1-3; d_call: -; cdr3_nt: TGTGCCAGCAGTTTATCGTGGCAGGGGGGAAACACCATATATTTT; cdr3_aa: CASSLSWQGGNTIYF
cdr3_length: 13; clone_size: -; v_call: TRBV13; j_call: TRBJ1-4; d_call: -; cdr3_nt: TGTGCCAGCAGCTTCCAGGGCGATGAAAAACTGTTTTTT; cdr3_aa: CASSFQGDEKLFF
cdr3_length: 15; clone_size: -; v_call: TRBV9; j_call: TRBJ2-1; d_call: TRBD2; cdr3_nt: TGTGCCAGCAGCCCACATGGGGAGGGTTACAATGAGCAGTTCTTC; cdr3_aa: CASSPHGEGYNEQFF
cdr3_length: 15; clone_size: -; v_call: TRBV5-1; j_call: TRBJ1-1; d_call: -; cdr3_nt: TGCGCCAGCAGCGACGGGGGCCGCGAAGTGTCTGAAGCTTTCTTT; cdr3_aa: CASSDGGREVSEAFF
cdr3_length: 13; clone_size: once; v_call: TRBV28; j_call: TRBJ2-1; d_call: -; cdr3_nt: TGTGCCAGCAGTTTAACAGGGAGGGGTGAGCAGTTCTTC; cdr3_aa: CASSLTGRGEQFF
cdr3_length: 16; clone_size: -; v_call: TRBV6-1; j_call: TRBJ1-3; d_call: TRBD1; cdr3_nt: TGTGCCAGCAGTGAATTCTCCACAGGGGTGGGAAACACCATATATTTT; cdr3_aa: CASSEFSTGVGNTIYF
cdr3_length: 16; clone_size: -; v_call: TRBV11-2; j_call: TRBJ1-2; d_call: TRBD1; cdr3_nt: TGTGCCAGCAGCTTAGAGGGGACAGGGGGCTACTATGGCTACACCTTC; cdr3_aa: CASSLEGTGGYYGYTF
cdr3_length: 14; clone_size: -; v_call: TRBV10-2; j_call: TRBJ2-5; d_call: TRBD1; cdr3_nt: TGCGCCAGCAGGGTAGACAGGGCTGGAGAGACCCAGTACTTC; cdr3_aa: CASRVDRAGETQYF
cdr3_length: 15; clone_size: -; v_call: TRBV7-9; j_call: TRBJ1-1; d_call: -; cdr3_nt: TGTGCCAGCAGGGGCGCACAGGGTAGGGTCACTGAAGCTTTCTTT; cdr3_aa: CASRGAQGRVTEAFF
cdr3_length: 13; clone_size: -; v_call: TRBV28; j_call: TRBJ2-7; d_call: -; cdr3_nt: TGTGCCAGCAGGCTTGAGACGGGGCCCGAGCAGTACTTC; cdr3_aa: CASRLETGPEQYF
cdr3_length: 13; clone_size: -; v_call: TRBV28; j_call: TRBJ1-5; d_call: -; cdr3_nt: TGTGCCAGCAGAACAGGGAGCAATCAGCCCCAGCATTTT; cdr3_aa: CASRTGSNQPQHF